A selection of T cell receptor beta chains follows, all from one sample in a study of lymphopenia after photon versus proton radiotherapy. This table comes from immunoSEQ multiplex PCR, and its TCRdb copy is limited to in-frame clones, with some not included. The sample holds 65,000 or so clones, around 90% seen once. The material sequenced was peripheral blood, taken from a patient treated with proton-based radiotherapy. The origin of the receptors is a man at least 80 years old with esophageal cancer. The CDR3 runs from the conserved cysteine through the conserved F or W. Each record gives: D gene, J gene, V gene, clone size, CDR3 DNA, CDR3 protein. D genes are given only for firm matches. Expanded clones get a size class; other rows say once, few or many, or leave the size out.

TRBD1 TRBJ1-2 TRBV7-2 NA TGTGCCAGCAGCTTAAGCCGGACAGGGTATGGCTACACCTTC CASSLSRTGYGYTF
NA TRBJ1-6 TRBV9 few TGTGCCAGCAGCGCCCTATCGGAATCACCCCTCCACTTT CASSALSESPLHF
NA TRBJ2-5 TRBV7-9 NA TGTGCCAGCAGCTTAGCTGGGCTTTTCGATGAGACCCAGTACTTC CASSLAGLFDETQYF
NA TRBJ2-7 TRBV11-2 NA TGTGCCAGCAGCTTAGTGGGTGCCTACGAGCAGTACTTC CASSLVGAYEQYF
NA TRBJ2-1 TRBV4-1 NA TGCGCCAGCAGCCAAGATGGGGCGGCTGGCTACAATGAGCAGTTCTTC CASSQDGAAGYNEQFF
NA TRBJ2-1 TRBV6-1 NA TGTGCCAGCAGTCCTGGGGGTAATGAGCAGTTCTTC CASSPGGNEQFF
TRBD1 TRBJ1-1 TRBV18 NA TGTGCCAGCTCATCTTTATTGAAGACTGGGACAGCCTACACTGAAGCTTTCTTT CASSSLLKTGTAYTEAFF
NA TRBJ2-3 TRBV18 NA TGTGCCAGCTCACCAAATCCGGGGGTAAGAACAGATACGCAGTATTTT CASSPNPGVRTDTQYF
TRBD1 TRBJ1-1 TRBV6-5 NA TGTGCCAGCAGTTTGAGGGGGACAGGGATGGAGCGGGCTTTCTTT CASSLRGTGMERAFF
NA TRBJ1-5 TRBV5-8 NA TGTGCCAGCAGCTTGGTACGGATTAATAGCAATCAGCCCCAGCATTTT CASSLVRINSNQPQHF
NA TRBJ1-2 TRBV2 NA TGTGCCAGCAGCGCGGACCGAAACTATGGCTACACCTTC CASSADRNYGYTF
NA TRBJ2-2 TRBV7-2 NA TGTGCCAGCAGCTTCGACAGGGGACTACCCGGGGAGCTGTTTTTT CASSFDRGLPGELFF
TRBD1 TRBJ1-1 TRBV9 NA TGTGCCAGCAGCGCAACGGACAGGGGGAACACTGAAGCTTTCTTT CASSATDRGNTEAFF
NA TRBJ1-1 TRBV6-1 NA TGTGCCAGCAGGAAGGACAGCGGGGTGAACACTGAAGCTTTCTTT CASRKDSGVNTEAFF
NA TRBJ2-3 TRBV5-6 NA TGTGCTGTAAAAGGGAACACAGATACGCAGTATTTT CAVKGNTDTQYF
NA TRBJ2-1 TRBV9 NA TGTGCCAGCAGCGTAGACGGCGGGAACTACAATGAGCAGTTCTTC CASSVDGGNYNEQFF
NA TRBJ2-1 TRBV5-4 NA TGTGCCAGCAGCTTGGGAACACCAAGCTCCTACAATGAGCAGTTCTTC CASSLGTPSSYNEQFF
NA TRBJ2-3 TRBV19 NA TGTGCCAGTAGTTCCCTTCAGGGAGATACGCAGTATTTT CASSSLQGDTQYF
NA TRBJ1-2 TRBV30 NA TGTGCCTGGAGTCCCCGTAGGGGGTTGAGTGGCTACACCTTC CAWSPRRGLSGYTF
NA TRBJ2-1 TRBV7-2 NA TGTGCCAGCAGCTTAAATCTAGGGGTTAACGAGCAGTTCTTC CASSLNLGVNEQFF
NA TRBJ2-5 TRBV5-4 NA TGTGCCAGCAGCCAAGCCAGGGGACAAGAGACCCAGTACTTC CASSQARGQETQYF
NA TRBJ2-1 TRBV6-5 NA TGTGCCAGCAGTTACTCGAAGGGGGGAGGGCTGGATGAGCAGTTCTTC CASSYSKGGGLDEQFF
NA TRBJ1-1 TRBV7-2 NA TGTGCCAGCAGCTCCTTCAGGGGTGGTACTGAAGCTTTCTTT CASSSFRGGTEAFF
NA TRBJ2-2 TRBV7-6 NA TGTGCCAGCAGCCCCCTTACGAACACCGGGGAGCTGTTTTTT CASSPLTNTGELFF
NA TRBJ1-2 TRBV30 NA TGTGCCTGGAGTGGTCCCAGCAGCTACACCTTC CAWSGPSSYTF
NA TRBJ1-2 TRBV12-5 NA TGTGCTAGTGGTTTGTCTGGGATTTATGGCTACACCTTC CASGLSGIYGYTF
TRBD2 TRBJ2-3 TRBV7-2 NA TGTGCCAGCAGCTTATTTAGGGCTAGCGGGGTCACAGATACGCAGTATTTT CASSLFRASGVTDTQYF
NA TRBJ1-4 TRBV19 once TGTGCCAGTAGTCCCGGGACAAGTAATGAAAAACTGTTTTTT CASSPGTSNEKLFF
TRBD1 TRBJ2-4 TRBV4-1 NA TGCGCCAGCAGCGCCCCGGGACAGCCGAATTTGGACTTC CASSAPGQPNLDF
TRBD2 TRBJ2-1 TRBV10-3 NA TGTGCCGTCCAAGGGGGCTCCGGGACTAGCGGGAGCTCCTACAATGAGCAGTTCTTC CAVQGGSGTSGSSYNEQFF
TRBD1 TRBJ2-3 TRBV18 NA TGTGCCAGCTCACCACAGGGACAGGGGGCAGATACGCAGTATTTT CASSPQGQGADTQYF
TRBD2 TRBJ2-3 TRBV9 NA TGTGCCAGCAGCGTAGCTCGGGGGCCAGCGGGAGGGGAAGATACGCAGTATTTT CASSVARGPAGGEDTQYF
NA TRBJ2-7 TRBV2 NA TGTGCCAGCAGTGAAGCGCCGGCTTACGAGCAGTACTTC CASSEAPAYEQYF
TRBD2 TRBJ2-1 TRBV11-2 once TGTGCCAGCAGCTTGCGCGGGGGACAGCAGTTCTTC CASSLRGGQQFF
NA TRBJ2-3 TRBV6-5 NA TGTGCCAGCGCTAGGGCAGATACGCAGTATTTT CASARADTQYF
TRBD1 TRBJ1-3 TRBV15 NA TGTGCCACCAGCAGAGACTGGACAGGGACTGGAAACACCATATATTTT CATSRDWTGTGNTIYF
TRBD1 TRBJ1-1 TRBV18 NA TGTGCCAGCTCACCATATAGGACAGGGTTGTCAACTGAAGCTTTCTTT CASSPYRTGLSTEAFF
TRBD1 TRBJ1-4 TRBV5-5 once TGTGCCAGCAGCTTGGGAACAGGGGTCGGTGAAAAACTGTTTTTT CASSLGTGVGEKLFF
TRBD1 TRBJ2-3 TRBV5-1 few TGCGCCAGCAGCCGAGGACAGGGGTTCGGCACAGATACGCAGTATTTT CASSRGQGFGTDTQYF
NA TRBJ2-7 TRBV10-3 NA TGTGCCATCAGTGAGTCAACAGACTACGAGCAGTACTTC CAISESTDYEQYF
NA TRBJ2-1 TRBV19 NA TGTGCCAGTAGTAGACGATCGGGTGAGCAGTTCTTC CASSRRSGEQFF
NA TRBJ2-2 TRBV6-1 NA TGTGCCACCCACCTGGAGTCGGCCGGGGAGCTGTTTTTT CATHLESAGELFF
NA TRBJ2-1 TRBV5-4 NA TGTGCCAGCAGCTCCCGGGATTCGAACAATGAGCAGTTCTTC CASSSRDSNNEQFF
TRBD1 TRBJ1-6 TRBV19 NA TGTGCCAGTAGTATACAGGGGGAACATTCACCCCTCCACTTT CASSIQGEHSPLHF
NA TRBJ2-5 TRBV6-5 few TGTGCCAGCAAGGCCCCAGGACAAGAGACCCAGTACTTC CASKAPGQETQYF
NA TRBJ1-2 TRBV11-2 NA TGTGCCAGCAGCTTGGGAGATTTCTATGGCTACACCTTC CASSLGDFYGYTF
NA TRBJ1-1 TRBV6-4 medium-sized TGTGCCAGCAGGGTAGGGACGGCGAACACTGAAGCTTTCTTT CASRVGTANTEAFF